This entry lists 28 T cell receptor beta chains sequenced from one sample in a study of blood T cell repertoires in COVID-19. Only in-frame clones appear in the TCRdb table, and some are missing; sequencing was by immunoSEQ multiplex PCR. The table records about 280,000 clones, 75% to 90% of them present only once. Sequenced sample: peripheral blood. The receptor set was obtained from a man aged 50-59 years with acute or convalescent COVID-19.

The chain is built from TRBV3-1 (or the pseudogene TRBV3-2) and TRBJ2-3; TRBD2 aligns across 15 bases. V trimming: 4 bases; J trimming: 8 bases; junction bases outside the gene matches: 7. This CDR3 region has 16 residues. CDR1 and CDR2 (germline): LGHDT, YNNKEL (reference sequence). The DNA of the CDR3 is TGTGCCAGCAGCCCCGGGACTAGCGGGGGGCGGGGTACGCAGTATTTT. It is translated as CASSPGTSGGRGTQYF.

The genes are TRBV24-1 and TRBJ1-5; a possible D gene is TRBD1 (5 bases). Germline V gene sequence: CDR1 KGHDR, CDR2 SFDVKD. This CDR3 is 13 amino acids long. Deletions cut 1 base from V and 6 bases from J, with 6 bases between. Here the CDR3 DNA reads TGTGCCACCAGTGATTTTAGGGGTCAGCCCCAGCATTTT. Protein product: CATSDFRGQPQHF.

This rearrangement joins TRBV5-1 to TRBJ2-7; TRBD1 is a possible D gene (7 bases). The CDR3 has 15 amino acids. CDR1 is SGHRS, CDR2 YFSETQ, per germline. V lost 0 bases, J lost 6 bases, and 16 bases lay in between. CDR3 DNA: TGCGCCAGCAGCTTGGGCGCAGGGGGGCCCCTCGAGCAGTACTTC. This gives the protein CASSLGAGGPLEQYF.

The J gene is TRBJ2-7, the V gene TRBV18, with a possible D match to TRBD1 (5 bases). The germline V gene encodes CDR1 KGHSH and CDR2 LQKENI. This CDR3 region has 14 residues. V was trimmed by 5 bases and J by 2 bases, leaving 13 bases between them. CDR3 bases: TGTGCCAGCTCAGATACAGGATTGACCTACGAGCAGTACTTC. It codes for CASSDTGLTYEQYF.

The rearrangement links TRBV9 to TRBJ2-1; no definite D call. This CDR3 region has 16 residues. Germline V gene sequence: CDR1 SGDLS, CDR2 YYNGEE. The ends were cut back, 0 bases at V and 0 bases at J, with 10 bases in the middle. CDR3 sequence: CASSVGSSSSYNEQFF. CDR3 DNA sequence: TGTGCCAGCAGCGTAGGGAGCAGCAGCTCCTACAATGAGCAGTTCTTC.

The chain recombines TRBV30 with TRBJ1-3; D not certain. The CDR3 runs 14 residues. Germline CDR1 reads GTSNPN; CDR2 reads SVGIG (reference sequence). V was cut by 6 bases and J by 0 bases, with 12 bases left in between. The CDR3 is CACLVDSSGNTIYF. The CDR3 bases are TGTGCCTGCCTCGTAGACTCCTCTGGAAACACCATATATTTT. The full variable domain, with the rest looked up from reference TRBV30 and TRBJ1-3, is SQTIHQWPATLVQPVGSPLSLECTVEGTSNPNLYWYRQAAGRGLQLLFYSVGIGQISSEVPQNLSASRPQDRQFILSSKKLLLSDSGFYLCACLVDSSGNTIYFGEGSWLTVV.

The genes are TRBV7-9 and TRBJ2-7; maybe TRBD2 (7 bases). The CDR3 totals 15 residues. V dropped 6 bases and J dropped 2 bases, with 17 bases sitting between them. CDR1 is SEHNR and CDR2 is FQNEAQ in the germline V gene (reference sequence). Written as DNA, the CDR3 is TGTGCCAGCAGACGCGGGGGCCTCATGGCCTACGAGCAGTACTTC. This sequence encodes CASRRGGLMAYEQYF.

The chain couples TRBV27 to TRBJ2-7; D is perhaps TRBD2 (5 bases). The CDR3 extends over 16 amino acids. Germline CDR1 reads MNHEY; CDR2 reads SMNVEV (reference sequence). V gave up 5 bases and J gave up 0 bases, with 17 bases separating them. Here the CDR3 DNA reads TGTGCCAGCAGTCCCATATCCGGACTTATCTCCTACGAGCAGTACTTC. This sequence encodes CASSPISGLISYEQYF.

The chain is built from TRBV25-1 and TRBJ1-2; 7 bases fit TRBD1. The V gene's germline CDR1 is MGHDK and CDR2 SYGVNS. V lost 5 bases to trimming and J lost 3 bases; unmatched junction nucleotides: 3. CDR3 length equals 13 residues. The CDR3 spells CASSKTGDYGYTF. The CDR3 region has the DNA TGTGCCAGCAGTAAAACAGGGGACTATGGCTACACCTTC.

The V call is TRBV18, the J call TRBJ1-1; the match to TRBD1 covers 9 bases. This CDR3 is 19 amino acids long. J gave up 0 bases and V 6 bases, and 17 bases lay outside the gene matches. Germline values: CDR1 KGHSH, CDR2 LQKENI. The CDR3 protein is CASSGGTGLSKDMNTEAFF. DNA of the CDR3: TGTGCCAGCTCGGGAGGGACAGGGTTAAGTAAGGATATGAACACTGAAGCTTTCTTT.

The chain is built from TRBV3-1 (or the pseudogene TRBV3-2) and TRBJ2-7; TRBD1 matches at 7 bases. This CDR3 spans 15 amino acids. Per the germline V gene, CDR1 is LGHDT and CDR2 is YNNKEL (reference sequence). Germline trimming cut 1 base from V and 5 bases from J; bases unmatched to any gene: 8. DNA for the CDR3: TGTGCCAGCAGCCAAGGAGGGGGCTCCCTCGACGAGCAGTACTTC. It yields the protein CASSQGGGSLDEQYF.

The chain links TRBV7-9 to TRBJ2-7; a possible D gene is TRBD1 (5 bases). This CDR3 has 16 residues. CDR1 and CDR2 from the germline V gene are SEHNR and FQNEAQ (reference sequence). Trimming took off 0 bases at V and 4 bases at J, with 16 bases between the two ends. The CDR3 DNA reads as TGTGCCAGCAGCTTAGCAAGGACAAGTCAAGATTACGAGCAGTACTTC. Protein product: CASSLARTSQDYEQYF.

This clone showed up just once. V and J are TRBV27 and TRBJ2-7; D not certain. The CDR3 is 14 amino acids. Germline CDR1 is MNHEY and CDR2 is SMNVEV (reference sequence). V shed 3 bases and J shed 3 bases, with 12 bases lying between them. The CDR3 DNA sequence: TGTGCCAGCAGTTTGGGCGAGTCGAACTACGAGCAGTACTTC. This translates into CASSLGESNYEQYF.

V gene TRBV30 combines with J gene TRBJ2-3; D gene uncertain. The CDR3 has 11 residues. Germline assignment: CDR1 GTSNPN and CDR2 SVGIG (reference sequence). Trimming took off 2 bases at V and 8 bases at J, with 8 bases between the two ends. The CDR3 loop is CAWSHTSTQYF. The CDR3 bases are TGTGCCTGGAGTCATACGAGTACGCAGTATTTT.

The chain carries TRBV5-1 and TRBJ2-2, with a tentative D call TRBD2 (7 bases). There are 14 residues in the CDR3. Germline V gene data show CDR1 as SGHRS and CDR2 as YFSETQ. Between the trimmed V and J ends, which lost 3 bases and 5 bases, there was a span of 11 bases. The CDR3 DNA reads TGCGCCAGCAGCTCGGGGGGCCCAACCGGGGAGCTGTTTTTT. The encoded protein is CASSSGGPTGELFF.

CDR3 in amino acids: CASSQLLYRGQGELFF. The CDR3 DNA reads TGTGCCAGCAGCCAACTCCTTTACAGGGGGCAAGGGGAGCTGTTTTTT. The chain carries TRBV14 and TRBJ2-2; TRBD1 matches 9 bases. CDR1 SGHDN and CDR2 FVKESK come from the germline V gene. This CDR3 has 16 residues. V lost 2 bases to trimming and J lost 8 bases; unmatched junction nucleotides: 9.

CDR3 sequence reads: CASSHGGEHGYTF. CDR3 DNA: TGTGCCAGCAGCCACGGAGGCGAGCATGGCTACACCTTC. The chain combines TRBV14 with TRBJ1-2; D gene uncertain. Germline V gene sequence: CDR1 SGHDN, CDR2 FVKESK. The CDR3 covers 13 residues. V was clipped by 3 bases and J by 6 bases, with 11 bases between them.

The rearrangement joins TRBV3-1 (or the pseudogene TRBV3-2) to TRBJ2-2; D is unclear. Germline CDR1 and CDR2: LGHDT and YNNKEL (reference sequence). V was cut by 1 base and J by 4 bases, with 10 bases left in between. This CDR3 is 15 amino acids long. The CDR3, as DNA: TGTGCCAGCAGCCAAGCGAGTATTGGCACCGGGGAGCTGTTTTTT. Translated: CASSQASIGTGELFF.

The chain has TRBV5-1 and TRBJ1-1; a possible D gene is TRBD1 (5 bases). The CDR3 is 13 amino acids. The V end was cut by 4 bases, the J end by 4 bases, with 11 bases between. Looked up from germline, CDR1 is SGHRS and CDR2 is YFSETQ. Here the CDR3 DNA reads TGCGCCAGCAGCGGGGGGTTTACCACTGAAGCTTTCTTT. Translation: CASSGGFTTEAFF.

The chain recombines TRBV27 with TRBJ2-1; TRBD1 agrees at 8 bases. The V and J ends lost 4 bases and 3 bases, in that order; junction bases with no gene match: 5. The length of the CDR3 is 15 residues. Per the germline V gene, CDR1 is MNHEY and CDR2 is SMNVEV (reference sequence). The CDR3 DNA reads TGTGCCAGCAGTTGGGGACAGGCCCTCTACAATGAGCAGTTCTTC. It yields the protein CASSWGQALYNEQFF.

The chain couples TRBV12-3 or TRBV12-4 to TRBJ2-3; 7 positions match TRBD1. V dropped 3 bases and J dropped 11; count of bases not matched to a gene: 2. The CDR3 consists of 11 residues. The CDR3 region is CASSFRDRQYF. CDR3 DNA: TGTGCCAGCAGTTTCCGGGACAGGCAGTATTTT.

The V gene is TRBV7-3, the J gene TRBJ2-2; no reliable D call. CDR1 SGHTA and CDR2 FQGTGA come from the germline V gene. Trimming pared 4 bases from V and 0 bases from J, leaving 9 bases between. This CDR3 has 15 residues. This CDR3 reads CASSSKSANTGELFF. CDR3 nucleotides: TGTGCCAGCAGCTCCAAAAGCGCGAACACCGGGGAGCTGTTTTTT. Together with reference TRBV7-3 and TRBJ2-2, the CDR3 gives the full variable domain: GAGVSQTPSNKVTEKGKYVELRCDPISGHTALYWYRQSLGQGPEFLIYFQGTGAADDSGLPNDRFFAVRPEGSVSTLKIQRTERGDSAVYLCASSSKSANTGELFFGEGSRLTVL.

This chain connects TRBV4-2 to TRBJ2-1; D perhaps matches TRBD2 (5 bases). With 2 bases removed from V and 4 bases from J, the gap between germline ends came to 15 bases. This CDR3 is 16 amino acids long. Germline CDR1 and CDR2: LGHNA and YNFKEQ. The CDR3 reads CASSQNAGEFYNEQFF. CDR3 in DNA: TGTGCCAGCAGCCAAAACGCCGGGGAATTTTACAATGAGCAGTTCTTC.

V is TRBV6-5 and J is TRBJ1-5; D gene ambiguous. This CDR3 spans 16 amino acids. V lost 4 bases and J lost 2, with 15 bases in between. CDR1 and CDR2 (germline): MNHEY, SVGAGI. The DNA for the CDR3 is TGTGCCAGCAGTTGGGGTCGGGGTCGAGGCAATCAGCCCCAGCATTTT. This encodes CASSWGRGRGNQPQHF.

The chain has TRBV5-4 and TRBJ2-7; tentative D call: TRBD1 (6 bases). The CDR3 contains 13 residues. Between the trimmed V and J ends, which lost 2 bases and 5 bases, there was a span of 11 bases. Germline loops: CDR1 SGHNT, CDR2 YYREEE (reference sequence). The CDR3 coding sequence is TGTGCCAGCAGCTTAACAGGGTCCCACGAGCAGTACTTC. Translation gives CASSLTGSHEQYF.

The gene calls are TRBV9 and TRBJ2-2; D is undetermined. The V end lost 0 bases, the J end lost 3 bases, and 9 bases lay between the germline ends. The germline V gene has CDR1 SGDLS and CDR2 YYNGEE. This CDR3 region has 15 residues. The CDR3 coding sequence is TGTGCCAGCAGCGTAGCCGGGTTGGACACCGGGGAGCTGTTTTTT. This gives the protein CASSVAGLDTGELFF. Full variable domain (outside the CDR3, taken from reference TRBV9 and TRBJ2-2): DSGVTQTPKHLITATGQRVTLRCSPRSGDLSVYWYQQSLDQGLQFLIQYYNGEERAKGNILERFSAQQFPDLHSELNLSSLELGDSALYFCASSVAGLDTGELFFGEGSRLTVL.

This chain joins TRBV9 and TRBJ2-5; weak D call: TRBD2 (6 bases). This CDR3 contains 14 residues. Germline CDR1 SGDLS, CDR2 YYNGEE. V lost 4 bases to trimming and J lost 1 base, with 11 bases between them. CDR3 bases: TGTGCCAGCAGCACCCCGGGAGTCCAAGAGACCCAGTACTTC. This codes for CASSTPGVQETQYF.

The chain carries TRBV5-1 and TRBJ2-7; 12 nucleotides agree with TRBD2. The CDR3 length is 17 residues. CDR1 is SGHRS, CDR2 YFSETQ, per germline. V lost 1 base to trimming and J lost 0 bases; unmatched junction nucleotides: 5. CDR3 loop: CASSLTGTSGPSYEQYF. In nucleotides, the CDR3 is TGCGCCAGCAGCTTGACCGGGACTAGCGGGCCCTCCTACGAGCAGTACTTC.